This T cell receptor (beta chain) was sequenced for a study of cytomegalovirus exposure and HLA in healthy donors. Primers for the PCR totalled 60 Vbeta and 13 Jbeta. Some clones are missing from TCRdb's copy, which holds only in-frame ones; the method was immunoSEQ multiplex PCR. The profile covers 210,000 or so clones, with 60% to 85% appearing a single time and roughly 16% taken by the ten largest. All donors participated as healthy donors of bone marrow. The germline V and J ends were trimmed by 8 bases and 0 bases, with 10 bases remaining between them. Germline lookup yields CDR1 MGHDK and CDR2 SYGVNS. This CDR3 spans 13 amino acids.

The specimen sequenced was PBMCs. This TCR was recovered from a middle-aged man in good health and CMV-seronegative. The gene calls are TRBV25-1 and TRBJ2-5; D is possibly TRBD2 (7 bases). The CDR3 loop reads CASRGDNQETQYF. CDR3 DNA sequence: TGTGCCAGCCGGGGGGACAACCAAGAGACCCAGTACTTC. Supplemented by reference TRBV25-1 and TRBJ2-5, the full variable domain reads EADIYQTPRYLVIGTGKKITLECSQTMGHDKMYWYQQDPGMELHLIHYSYGVNSTEKGDLSSESTVSRIRTEHFPLTLESARPSHTSQYLCASRGDNQETQYFGPGTRLLVL.